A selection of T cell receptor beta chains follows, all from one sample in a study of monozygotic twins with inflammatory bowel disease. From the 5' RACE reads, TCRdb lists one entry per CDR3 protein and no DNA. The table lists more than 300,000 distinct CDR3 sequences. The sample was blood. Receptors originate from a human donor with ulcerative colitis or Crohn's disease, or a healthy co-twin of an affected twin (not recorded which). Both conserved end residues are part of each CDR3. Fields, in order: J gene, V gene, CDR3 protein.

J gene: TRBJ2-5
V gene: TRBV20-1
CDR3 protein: CSARVRGRLETQYF

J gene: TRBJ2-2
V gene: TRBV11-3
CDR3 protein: CASSAGQAGTGELFF

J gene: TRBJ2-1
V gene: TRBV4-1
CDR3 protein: CASSPLPGNEQFF

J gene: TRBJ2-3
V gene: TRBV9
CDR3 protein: CASSRSGPFTDTQYF

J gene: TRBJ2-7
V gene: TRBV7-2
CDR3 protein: CASSQSTGSYEQYF

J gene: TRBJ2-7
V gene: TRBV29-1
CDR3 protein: CSVDWRGGQYF

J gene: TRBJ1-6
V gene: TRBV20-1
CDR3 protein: CSARPPGAPSSPLHF

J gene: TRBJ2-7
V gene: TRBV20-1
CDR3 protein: CSAKKNSLGSYEQYF

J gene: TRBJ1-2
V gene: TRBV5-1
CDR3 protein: CASSLNSALYGYTF

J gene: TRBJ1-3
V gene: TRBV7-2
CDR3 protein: CASSRASSANSGNTIYF

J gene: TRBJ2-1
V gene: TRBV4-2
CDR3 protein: CASSPEASSYNEQFF

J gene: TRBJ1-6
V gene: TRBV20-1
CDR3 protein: CSARVPGGTGNSPLHF

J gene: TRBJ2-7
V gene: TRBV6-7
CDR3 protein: CASSYSNFGDNSYEQYF

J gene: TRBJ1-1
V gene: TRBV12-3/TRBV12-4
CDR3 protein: CASSLRFSAHEAFF

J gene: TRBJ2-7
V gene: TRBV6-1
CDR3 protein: CASSPRTGSLLWQYF

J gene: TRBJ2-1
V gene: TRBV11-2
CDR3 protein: CASSFDEYNEQFF

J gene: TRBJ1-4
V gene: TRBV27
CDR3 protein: CASSSTGWDEKLFF

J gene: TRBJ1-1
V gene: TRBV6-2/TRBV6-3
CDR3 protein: CASSYRLGTVEAFF

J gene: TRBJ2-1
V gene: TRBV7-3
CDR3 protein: CASSLKGGGGVREQFF

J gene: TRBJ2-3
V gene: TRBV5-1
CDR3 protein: CASSFGLAGGFTDTQYF

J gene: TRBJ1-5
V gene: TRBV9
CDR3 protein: CASSVGRENQPQHF

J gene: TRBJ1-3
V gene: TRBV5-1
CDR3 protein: CASSPQWGSGNTIYF

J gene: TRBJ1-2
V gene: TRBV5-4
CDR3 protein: CASSLQTGVGEGYTF

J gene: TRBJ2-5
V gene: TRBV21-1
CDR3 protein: CASSKVSLAGGPETQYF

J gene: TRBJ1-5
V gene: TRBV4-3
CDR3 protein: CASSQGQGLGQPQHF

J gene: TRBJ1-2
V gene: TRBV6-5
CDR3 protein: CASRVNERYGYTF

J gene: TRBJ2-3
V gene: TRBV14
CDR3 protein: CASSPPRTDTQYF

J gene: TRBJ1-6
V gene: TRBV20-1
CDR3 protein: CSASRGSSYNSPLHF

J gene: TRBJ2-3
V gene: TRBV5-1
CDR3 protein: CASSLGDTYTDTQYF

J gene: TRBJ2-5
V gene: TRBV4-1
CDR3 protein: CASSPTGGVTQYF

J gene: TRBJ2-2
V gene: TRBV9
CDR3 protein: CASSDSLAGVLMGPGELFF

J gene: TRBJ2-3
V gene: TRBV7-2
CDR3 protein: CASSSPLVSDTQYF

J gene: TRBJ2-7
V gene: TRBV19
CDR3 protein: CASTPRGSSYEQYF

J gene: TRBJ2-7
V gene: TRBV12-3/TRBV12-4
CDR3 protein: CASSFGPLTGGNYEQYF

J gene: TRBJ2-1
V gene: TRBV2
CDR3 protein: CASSVTGGYNEQFF

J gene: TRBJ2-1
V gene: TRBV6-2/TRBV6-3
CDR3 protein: CASSYYGGRTYNEQFF

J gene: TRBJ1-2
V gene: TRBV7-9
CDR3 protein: CASSRPGGGYGYTF

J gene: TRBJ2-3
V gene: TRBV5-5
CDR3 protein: CASSPHSGSGTDTQYF

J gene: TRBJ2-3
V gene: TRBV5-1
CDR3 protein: CASSVLAGGPLMDTQYF

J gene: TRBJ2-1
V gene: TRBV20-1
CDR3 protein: CSGTGLAGGQRYNEQFF

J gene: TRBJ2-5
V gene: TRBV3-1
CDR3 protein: CASSHGTGATRFQETQYF

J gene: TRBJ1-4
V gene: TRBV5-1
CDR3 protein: CASSLTGGIEKLFF

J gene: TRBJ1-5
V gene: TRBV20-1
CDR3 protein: CSARQGDQPQHF

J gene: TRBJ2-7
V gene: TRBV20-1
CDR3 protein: CSALYSGGSYEQYF

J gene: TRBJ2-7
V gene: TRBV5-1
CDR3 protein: CASSLVGQGEQYF

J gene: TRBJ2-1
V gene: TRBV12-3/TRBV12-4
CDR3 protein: CASRLAGGQYNEQFF

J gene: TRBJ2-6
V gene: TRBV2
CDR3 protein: CATPRGATSSGANVLTF

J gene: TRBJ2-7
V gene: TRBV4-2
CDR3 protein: CASSQVQSYEQYF

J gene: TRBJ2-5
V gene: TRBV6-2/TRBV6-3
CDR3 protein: CASTQSLETQYF

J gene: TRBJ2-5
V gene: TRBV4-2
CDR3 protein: CASSQDPATSQETQYF

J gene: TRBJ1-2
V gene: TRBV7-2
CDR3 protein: CASSAGRASSGLGGYTF

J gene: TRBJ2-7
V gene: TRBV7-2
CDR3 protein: CASSLSTPAGGASYEQYF